This T cell receptor (beta chain) was obtained from a study of shared T cell receptors in the human thymus. Sequenced by immunoSEQ multiplex PCR; TCRdb stores in-frame clones only, minus some. The sample gives more than 550,000 clones, 80% to 90% of which show up once; approximately 0.01% is in the top ten. These data were also filed under a second study, of human thymus T cells. That paper adds: Thymus specimens were resections from corrective heart surgery. Highly overlapping thymic repertoires among unrelated individuals were reported in related research.

Source material: thymocytes. The sequence was collected from a girl under three years old with a congenital heart defect.

This CDR3 is CASSLKGAGLTDTQYF. Here the CDR3 DNA reads TGTGCCAGCAGCTTAAAAGGCGCGGGACTCACAGATACGCAGTATTTT. This chain uses TRBV11-2 with TRBJ2-3; D might be TRBD2 (6 bases). Trimming cost V 2 bases and J 2 bases, with 14 bases left between them. Germline lookup yields CDR1 SGHAT and CDR2 FQNNGV. The CDR3 covers 16 residues. Filled out from reference TRBV11-2 and TRBJ2-3, the complete variable domain reads EAGVAQSPRYKIIEKRQSVAFWCNPISGHATLYWYQQILGQGPKLLIQFQNNGVVDDSQLPKDRFSAERLKGVDSTLKIQPAKLEDSAVYLCASSLKGAGLTDTQYFGPGTRLTVL.